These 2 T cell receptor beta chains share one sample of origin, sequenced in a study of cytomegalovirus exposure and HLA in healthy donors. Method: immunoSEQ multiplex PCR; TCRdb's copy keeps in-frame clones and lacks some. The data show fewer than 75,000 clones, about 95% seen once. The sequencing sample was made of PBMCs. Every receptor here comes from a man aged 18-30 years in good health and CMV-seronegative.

The CDR3: CSVEGQNYEQYF. The CDR3, as DNA: TGCAGCGTTGAGGGCCAGAACTACGAGCAGTACTTC. The chain uses TRBV29-1 and TRBJ2-7; D remains unclear. Germline CDR1 and CDR2: SQVTM and ANQGSEA. Between the trimmed V and J ends, which lost 3 bases and 3 bases, there was a span of 9 bases. The CDR3 is 12 amino acids.

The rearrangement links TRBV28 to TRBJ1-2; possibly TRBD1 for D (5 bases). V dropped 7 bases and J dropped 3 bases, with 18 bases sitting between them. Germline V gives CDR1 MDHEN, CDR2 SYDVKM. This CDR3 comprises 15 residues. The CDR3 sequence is CASNPRLGGYYGYTF. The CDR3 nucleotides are TGTGCCAGCAACCCCAGGTTGGGGGGGTACTATGGCTACACCTTC.